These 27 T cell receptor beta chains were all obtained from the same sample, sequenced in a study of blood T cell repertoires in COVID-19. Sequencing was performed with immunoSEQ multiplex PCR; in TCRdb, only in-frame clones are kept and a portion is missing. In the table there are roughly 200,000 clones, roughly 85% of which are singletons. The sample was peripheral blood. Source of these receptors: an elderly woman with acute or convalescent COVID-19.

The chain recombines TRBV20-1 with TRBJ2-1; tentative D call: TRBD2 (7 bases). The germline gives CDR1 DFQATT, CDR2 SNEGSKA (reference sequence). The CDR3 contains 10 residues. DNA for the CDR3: TGCAGCTGGGGGCGGGAGCAGAAGTTCTTC. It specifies CSWGREQKFF.

CDR3 bases: TGTGCCAGCAGCTTAGATGAGGTGCGGCACGGAAAACTGTTTTTT. This sequence encodes CASSLDEVRHGKLFF. The gene calls are TRBV11-2 and TRBJ1-4, with D uncertain. Germline V gene sequence: CDR1 SGHAT, CDR2 FQNNGV. V was shortened by 0 bases and J by 10 bases, with 15 bases between the two germline ends. This CDR3 has 15 amino acids.

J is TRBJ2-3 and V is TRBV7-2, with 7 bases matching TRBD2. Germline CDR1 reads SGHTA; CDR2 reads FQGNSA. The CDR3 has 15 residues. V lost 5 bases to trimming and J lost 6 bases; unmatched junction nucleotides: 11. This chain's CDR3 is CASSLRGGRWDTQYF. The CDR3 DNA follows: TGTGCCAGCAGCCTCCGGGGAGGGAGGTGGGATACGCAGTATTTT.

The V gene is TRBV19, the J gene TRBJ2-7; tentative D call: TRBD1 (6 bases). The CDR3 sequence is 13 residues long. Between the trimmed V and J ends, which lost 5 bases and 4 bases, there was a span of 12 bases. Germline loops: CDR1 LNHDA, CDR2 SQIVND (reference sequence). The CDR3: CASSPGHLYEQYF. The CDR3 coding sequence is TGTGCCAGTAGTCCGGGACACCTATACGAGCAGTACTTC.

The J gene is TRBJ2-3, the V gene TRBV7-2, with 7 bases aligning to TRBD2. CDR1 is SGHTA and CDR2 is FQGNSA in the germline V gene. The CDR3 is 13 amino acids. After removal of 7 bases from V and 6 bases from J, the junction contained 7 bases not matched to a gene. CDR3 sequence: CASNLAGADTQYF. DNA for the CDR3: TGTGCCAGCAACCTGGCGGGAGCTGATACGCAGTATTTT.

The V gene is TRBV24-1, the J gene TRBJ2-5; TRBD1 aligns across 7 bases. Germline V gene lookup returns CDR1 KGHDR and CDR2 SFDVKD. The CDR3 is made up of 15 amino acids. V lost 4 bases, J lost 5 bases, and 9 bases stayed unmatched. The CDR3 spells CATSDHRQGAETQYF. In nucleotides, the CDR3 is TGTGCCACCAGTGACCACAGACAGGGAGCGGAGACCCAGTACTTC.

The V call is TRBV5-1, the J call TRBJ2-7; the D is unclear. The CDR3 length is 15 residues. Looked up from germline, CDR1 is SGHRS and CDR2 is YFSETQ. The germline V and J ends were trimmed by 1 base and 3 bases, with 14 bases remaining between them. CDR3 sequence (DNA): TGCGCCAGCAGCTTGACGCTAGATACCATCTACGAGCAGTACTTC. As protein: CASSLTLDTIYEQYF.

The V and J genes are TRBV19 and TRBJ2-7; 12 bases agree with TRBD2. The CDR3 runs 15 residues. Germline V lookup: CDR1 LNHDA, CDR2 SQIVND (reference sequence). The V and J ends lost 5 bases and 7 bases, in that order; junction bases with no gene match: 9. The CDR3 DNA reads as TGTGCCAGTAGTTCCCGACTAGCGGGAGTGCAAGAGCAGTACTTC. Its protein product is CASSSRLAGVQEQYF.

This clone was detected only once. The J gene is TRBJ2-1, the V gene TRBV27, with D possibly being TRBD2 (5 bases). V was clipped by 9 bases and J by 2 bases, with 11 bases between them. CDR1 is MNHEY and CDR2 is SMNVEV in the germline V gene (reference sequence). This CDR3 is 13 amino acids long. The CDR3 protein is CASWTSPYNEQFF. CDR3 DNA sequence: TGTGCCAGTTGGACTTCCCCCTACAATGAGCAGTTCTTC.

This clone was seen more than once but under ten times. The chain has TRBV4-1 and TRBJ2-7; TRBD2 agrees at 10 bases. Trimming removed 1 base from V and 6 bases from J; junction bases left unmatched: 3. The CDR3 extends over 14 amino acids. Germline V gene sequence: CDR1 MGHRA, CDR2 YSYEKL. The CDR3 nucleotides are TGCGCCAGCAGCCAAGGGACTAGCGGTCTCGAGCAGTACTTC. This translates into CASSQGTSGLEQYF.

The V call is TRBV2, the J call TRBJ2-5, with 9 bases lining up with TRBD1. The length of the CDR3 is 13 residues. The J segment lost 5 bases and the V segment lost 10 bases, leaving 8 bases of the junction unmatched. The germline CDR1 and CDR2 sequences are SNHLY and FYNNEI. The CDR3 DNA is TGTGCCACCATTGGGACAGGGCGGGAGACCCAGTACTTC. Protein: CATIGTGRETQYF.

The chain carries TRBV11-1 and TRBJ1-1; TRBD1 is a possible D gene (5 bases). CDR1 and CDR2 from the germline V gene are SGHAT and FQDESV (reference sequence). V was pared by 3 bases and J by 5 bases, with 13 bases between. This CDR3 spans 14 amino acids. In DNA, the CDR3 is TGTGCCAGCAGCTTCGGGCGGGGGGGGACTGAAGCTTTCTTT. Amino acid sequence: CASSFGRGGTEAFF.

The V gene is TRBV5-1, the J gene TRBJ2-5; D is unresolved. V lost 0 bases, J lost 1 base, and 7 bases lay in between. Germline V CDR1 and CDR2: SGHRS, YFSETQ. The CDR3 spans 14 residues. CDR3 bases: TGCGCCAGCAGCTTGGTCAAATCCCAAGAGACCCAGTACTTC. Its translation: CASSLVKSQETQYF.

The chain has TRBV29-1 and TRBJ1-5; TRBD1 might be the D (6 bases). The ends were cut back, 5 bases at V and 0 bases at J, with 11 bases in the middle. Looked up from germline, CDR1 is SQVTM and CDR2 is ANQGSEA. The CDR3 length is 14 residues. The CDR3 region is CSVRTGISNQPQHF. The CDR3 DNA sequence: TGCAGCGTTCGTACAGGGATTAGCAATCAGCCCCAGCATTTT. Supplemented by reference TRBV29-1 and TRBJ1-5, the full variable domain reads SAVISQKPSRDICQRGTSLTIQCQVDSQVTMMFWYRQQPGQSLTLIATANQGSEATYESGFVIDKFPISRPNLTFSTLTVSNMSPEDSSIYLCSVRTGISNQPQHFGDGTRLSIL.

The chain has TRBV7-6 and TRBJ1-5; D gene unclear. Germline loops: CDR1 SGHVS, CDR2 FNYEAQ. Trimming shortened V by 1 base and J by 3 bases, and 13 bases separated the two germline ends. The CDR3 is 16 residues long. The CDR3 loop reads CASSLDSGIINQPQHF. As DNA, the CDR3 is TGTGCCAGCAGCTTAGATTCCGGGATAATCAATCAGCCCCAGCATTTT.

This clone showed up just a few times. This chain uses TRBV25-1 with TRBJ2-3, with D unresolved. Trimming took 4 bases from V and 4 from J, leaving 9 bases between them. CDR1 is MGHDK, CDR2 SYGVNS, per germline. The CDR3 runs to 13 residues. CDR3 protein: CASSGPVPDTQYF. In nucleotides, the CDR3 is TGTGCCAGCAGTGGTCCCGTCCCAGATACGCAGTATTTT.

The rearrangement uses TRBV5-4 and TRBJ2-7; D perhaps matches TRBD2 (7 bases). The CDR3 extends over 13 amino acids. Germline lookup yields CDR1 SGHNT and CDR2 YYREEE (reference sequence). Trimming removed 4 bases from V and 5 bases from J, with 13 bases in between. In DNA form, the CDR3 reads TGTGCCAGCAGCCTGTGGGGGGGCCACGAGCAGTACTTC. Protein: CASSLWGGHEQYF.

CDR3 protein: CASSLRLRRGLPPSHQPQHF. CDR3 bases: TGTGCCAGCAGTTTAAGGTTGAGGAGGGGCCTTCCCCCATCCCATCAGCCCCAGCATTTT. The rearrangement joins TRBV27 to TRBJ1-5, with a tentative D call TRBD1 (5 bases). Germline V gene sequence: CDR1 MNHEY, CDR2 SMNVEV (reference sequence). Trimming left V 2 bases short and J 5 bases short, with 28 bases between. This CDR3 comprises 20 residues.

Here the CDR3 reads CASKDRNGNTIYF. CDR3 sequence (DNA): TGTGCCAGCAAGGACAGAAATGGAAACACCATATATTTT. The chain employs TRBV28 and TRBJ1-3; weak D call: TRBD1 (6 bases). The CDR3 is made up of 13 amino acids. Per the germline V gene, CDR1 is MDHEN and CDR2 is SYDVKM. V lost 7 bases to trimming and J lost 3 bases, with 10 bases between them.

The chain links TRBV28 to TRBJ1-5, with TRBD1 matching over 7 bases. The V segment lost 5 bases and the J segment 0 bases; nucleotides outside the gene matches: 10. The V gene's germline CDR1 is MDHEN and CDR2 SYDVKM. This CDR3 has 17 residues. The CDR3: CASSLPGQAYSNQPQHF. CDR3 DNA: TGTGCCAGCAGTCTACCCGGACAGGCGTATAGCAATCAGCCCCAGCATTTT.

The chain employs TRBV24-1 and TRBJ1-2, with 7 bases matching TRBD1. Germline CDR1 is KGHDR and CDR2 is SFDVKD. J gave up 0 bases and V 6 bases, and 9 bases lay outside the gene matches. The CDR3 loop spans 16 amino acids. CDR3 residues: CATSPGGTGANYGYTF. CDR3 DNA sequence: TGTGCCACCAGTCCAGGAGGAACAGGGGCTAACTATGGCTACACCTTC.

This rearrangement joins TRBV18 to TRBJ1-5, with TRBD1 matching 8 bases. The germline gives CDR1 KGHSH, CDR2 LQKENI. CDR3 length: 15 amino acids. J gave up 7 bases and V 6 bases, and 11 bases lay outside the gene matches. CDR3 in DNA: TGTGCCAGCTCTACACAACAGGGGGGCGGACAGCCCCAGCATTTT. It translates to CASSTQQGGGQPQHF. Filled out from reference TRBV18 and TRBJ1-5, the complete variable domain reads NAGVMQNPRHLVRRRGQEARLRCSPMKGHSHVYWYRQLPEEGLKFMVYLQKENIIDESGMPKERFSAEFPKEGPSILRIQQVVRGDSAAYFCASSTQQGGGQPQHFGDGTRLSIL.

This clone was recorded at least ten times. The CDR3 sequence: CASSYRTWLAGAADSDTQYF. DNA for the CDR3: TGTGCCAGCAGTTACCGTACTTGGCTAGCGGGAGCGGCGGATTCAGATACGCAGTATTTT. The V and J genes are TRBV6-2 or TRBV6-3 and TRBJ2-3; 10 bases line up with TRBD2. The CDR3 is 20 amino acids. CDR1 MNHEY and CDR2 SVGEGT come from the germline V gene. The V and J ends lost 2 bases and 4 bases, in that order; junction bases with no gene match: 18.

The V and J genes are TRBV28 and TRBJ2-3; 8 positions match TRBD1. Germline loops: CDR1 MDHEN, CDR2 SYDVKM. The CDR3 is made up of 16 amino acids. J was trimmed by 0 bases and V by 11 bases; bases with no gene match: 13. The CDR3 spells CALIPPGQESTDTQYF. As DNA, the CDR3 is TGTGCCCTCATCCCCCCGGGACAGGAGAGCACAGATACGCAGTATTTT.

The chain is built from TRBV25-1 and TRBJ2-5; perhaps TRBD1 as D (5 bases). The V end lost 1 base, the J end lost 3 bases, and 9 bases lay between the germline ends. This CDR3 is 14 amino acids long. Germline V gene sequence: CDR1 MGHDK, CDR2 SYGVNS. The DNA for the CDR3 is TGTGCCAGCAGTGAATCGGCAGGGAAAGAGACCCAGTACTTC. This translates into CASSESAGKETQYF. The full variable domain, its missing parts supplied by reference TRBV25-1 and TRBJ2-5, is EADIYQTPRYLVIGTGKKITLECSQTMGHDKMYWYQQDPGMELHLIHYSYGVNSTEKGDLSSESTVSRIRTEHFPLTLESARPSHTSQYLCASSESAGKETQYFGPGTRLLVL.

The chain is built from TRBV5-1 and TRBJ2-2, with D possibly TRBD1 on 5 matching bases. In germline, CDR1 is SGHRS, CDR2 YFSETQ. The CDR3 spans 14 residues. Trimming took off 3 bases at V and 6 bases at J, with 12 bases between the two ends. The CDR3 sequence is CASSSTRAPGELFF. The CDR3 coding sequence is TGCGCCAGCAGCTCTACCAGGGCTCCCGGGGAGCTGTTTTTT.

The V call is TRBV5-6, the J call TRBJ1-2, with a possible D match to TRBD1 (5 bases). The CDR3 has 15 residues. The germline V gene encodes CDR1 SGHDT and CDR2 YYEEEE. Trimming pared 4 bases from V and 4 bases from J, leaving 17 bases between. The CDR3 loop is CASSPTMDTFYGYTF. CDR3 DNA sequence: TGTGCCAGCAGCCCCACCATGGACACGTTCTATGGCTACACCTTC. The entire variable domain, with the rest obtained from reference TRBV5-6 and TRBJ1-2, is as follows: DAGVTQSPTHLIKTRGQQVTLRCSPKSGHDTVSWYQQALGQGPQFIFQYYEEEERQRGNFPDRFSGHQFPNYSSELNVNALLLGDSALYLCASSPTMDTFYGYTFGSGTRLTVV.